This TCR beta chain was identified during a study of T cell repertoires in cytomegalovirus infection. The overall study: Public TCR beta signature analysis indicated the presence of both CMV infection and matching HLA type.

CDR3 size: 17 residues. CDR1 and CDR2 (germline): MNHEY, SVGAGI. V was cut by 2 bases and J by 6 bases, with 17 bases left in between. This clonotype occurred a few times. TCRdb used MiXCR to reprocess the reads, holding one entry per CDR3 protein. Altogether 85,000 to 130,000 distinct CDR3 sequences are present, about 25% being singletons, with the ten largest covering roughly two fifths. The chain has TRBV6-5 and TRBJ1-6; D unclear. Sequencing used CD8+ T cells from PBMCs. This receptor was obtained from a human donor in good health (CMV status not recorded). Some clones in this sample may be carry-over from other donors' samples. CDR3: CASSYRLDTSSNSPLHF. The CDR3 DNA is TGTGCCAGCAGTTACCGACTCGACACGTCATCTAATTCACCCCTCCACTTT.